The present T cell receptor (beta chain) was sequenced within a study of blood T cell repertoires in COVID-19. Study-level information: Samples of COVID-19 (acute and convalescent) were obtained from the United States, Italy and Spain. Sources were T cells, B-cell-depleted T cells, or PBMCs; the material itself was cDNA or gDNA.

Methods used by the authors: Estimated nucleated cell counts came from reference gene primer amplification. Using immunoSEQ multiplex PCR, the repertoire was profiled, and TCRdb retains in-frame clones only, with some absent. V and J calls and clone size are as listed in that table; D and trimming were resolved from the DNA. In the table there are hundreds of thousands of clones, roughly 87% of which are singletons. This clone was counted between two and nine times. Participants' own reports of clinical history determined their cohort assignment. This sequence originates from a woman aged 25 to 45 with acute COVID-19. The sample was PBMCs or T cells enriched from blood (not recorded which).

The CDR3 DNA is TGTGCCAGCTCACCACCGGGCGGGGGAACCTACAATGAGCAGTTCTTC. As protein: CASSPPGGGTYNEQFF. J is TRBJ2-1 and V is TRBV18; TRBD2 agrees at 7 bases. There are 16 residues in the CDR3. The germline CDR1 and CDR2 sequences are KGHSH and LQKENI. Germline trimming cut 0 bases from V and 2 bases from J; bases unmatched to any gene: 4.